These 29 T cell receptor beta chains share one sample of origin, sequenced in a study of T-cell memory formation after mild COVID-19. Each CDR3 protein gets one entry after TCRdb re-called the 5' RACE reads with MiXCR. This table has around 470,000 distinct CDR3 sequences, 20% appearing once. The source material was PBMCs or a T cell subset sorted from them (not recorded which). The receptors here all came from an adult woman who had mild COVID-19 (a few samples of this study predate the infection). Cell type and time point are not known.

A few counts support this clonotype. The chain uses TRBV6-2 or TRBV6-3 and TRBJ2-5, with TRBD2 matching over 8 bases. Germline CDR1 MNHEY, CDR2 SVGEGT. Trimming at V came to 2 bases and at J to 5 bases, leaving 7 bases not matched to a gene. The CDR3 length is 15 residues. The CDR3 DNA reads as TGTGCCAGCAGTTACGAGGGACTAGGGGTGGAGACCCAGTACTTC. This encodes CASSYEGLGVETQYF.

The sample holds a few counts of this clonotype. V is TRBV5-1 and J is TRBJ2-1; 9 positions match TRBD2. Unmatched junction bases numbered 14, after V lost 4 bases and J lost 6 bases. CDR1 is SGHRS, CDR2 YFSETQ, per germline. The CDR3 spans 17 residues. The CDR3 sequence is CASSPGGHSGGLNEQFF. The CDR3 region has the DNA TGCGCCAGCAGCCCGGGAGGCCATAGCGGGGGCCTCAATGAGCAGTTCTTC.

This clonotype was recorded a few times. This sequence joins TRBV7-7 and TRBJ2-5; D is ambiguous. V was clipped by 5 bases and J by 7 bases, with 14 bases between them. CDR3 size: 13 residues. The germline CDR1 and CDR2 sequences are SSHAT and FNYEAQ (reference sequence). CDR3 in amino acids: CASSPGEARTQYF. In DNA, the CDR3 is TGTGCCAGCAGCCCGGGCGAGGCAAGGACCCAGTACTTC.

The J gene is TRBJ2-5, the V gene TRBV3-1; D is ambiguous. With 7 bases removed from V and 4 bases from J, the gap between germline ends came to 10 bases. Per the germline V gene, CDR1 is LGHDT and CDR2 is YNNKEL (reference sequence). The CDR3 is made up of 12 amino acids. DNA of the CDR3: TGTGCCAGCAAAGGGATGGCAGAGACCCAGTACTTC. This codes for CASKGMAETQYF.

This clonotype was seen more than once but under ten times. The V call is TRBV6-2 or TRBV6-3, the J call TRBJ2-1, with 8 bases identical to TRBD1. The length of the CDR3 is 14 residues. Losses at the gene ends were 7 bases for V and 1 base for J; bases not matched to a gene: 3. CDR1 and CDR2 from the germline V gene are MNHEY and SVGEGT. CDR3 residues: CASITGGSYNEQFF. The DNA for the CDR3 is TGTGCCAGCATAACAGGGGGATCCTACAATGAGCAGTTCTTC.

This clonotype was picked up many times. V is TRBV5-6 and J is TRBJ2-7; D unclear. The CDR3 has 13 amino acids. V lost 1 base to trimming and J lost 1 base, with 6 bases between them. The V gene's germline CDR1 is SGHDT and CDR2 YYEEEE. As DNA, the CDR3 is TGTGCCAGCAGCTTGCGGTTTTCCTACGAGCAGTACTTC. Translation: CASSLRFSYEQYF.

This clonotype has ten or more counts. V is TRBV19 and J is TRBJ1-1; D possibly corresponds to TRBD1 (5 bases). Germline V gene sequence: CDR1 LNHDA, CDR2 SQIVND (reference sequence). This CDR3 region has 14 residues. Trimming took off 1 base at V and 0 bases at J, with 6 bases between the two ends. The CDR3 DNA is TGTGCCAGTAGTATAGGGGGGATGAACACTGAAGCTTTCTTT. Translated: CASSIGGMNTEAFF.

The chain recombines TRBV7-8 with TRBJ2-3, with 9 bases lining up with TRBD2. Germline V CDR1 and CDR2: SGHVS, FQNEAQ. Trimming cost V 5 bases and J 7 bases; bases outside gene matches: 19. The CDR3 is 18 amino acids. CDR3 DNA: TGTGCCAGCAGCCGCGACCGCCTCCAGGCGGGGGGGCTATATACGCAGTATTTT. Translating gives CASSRDRLQAGGLYTQYF. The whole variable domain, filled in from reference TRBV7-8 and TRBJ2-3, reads GAGVSQSPRYKVAKRGQDVALRCDPISGHVSLFWYQQALGQGPEFLTYFQNEAQLDKSGLPSDRFFAERPEGSVSTLKIQRTQQEDSAVYLCASSRDRLQAGGLYTQYFGPGTRLTVL.

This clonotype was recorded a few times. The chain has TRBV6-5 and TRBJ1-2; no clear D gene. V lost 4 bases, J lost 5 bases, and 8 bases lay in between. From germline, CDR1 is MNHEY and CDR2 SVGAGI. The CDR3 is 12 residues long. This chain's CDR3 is CASSSGFYGYTF. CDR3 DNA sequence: TGTGCCAGCAGTTCGGGGTTTTATGGCTACACCTTC.

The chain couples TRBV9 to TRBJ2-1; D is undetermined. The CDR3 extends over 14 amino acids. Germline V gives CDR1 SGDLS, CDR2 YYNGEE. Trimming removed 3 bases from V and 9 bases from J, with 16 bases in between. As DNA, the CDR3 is TGTGCCAGCAGCGCCCCTCCCAGTCGTGCTGAGCAGTTCTTC. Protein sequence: CASSAPPSRAEQFF.

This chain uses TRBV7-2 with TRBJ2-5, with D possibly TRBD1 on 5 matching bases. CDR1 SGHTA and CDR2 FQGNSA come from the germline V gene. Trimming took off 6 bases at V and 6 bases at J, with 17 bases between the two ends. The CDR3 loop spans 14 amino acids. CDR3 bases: TGTGCCAGCAGTCCTTCCGCAGGGATAAAGACCCAGTACTTC. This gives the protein CASSPSAGIKTQYF.

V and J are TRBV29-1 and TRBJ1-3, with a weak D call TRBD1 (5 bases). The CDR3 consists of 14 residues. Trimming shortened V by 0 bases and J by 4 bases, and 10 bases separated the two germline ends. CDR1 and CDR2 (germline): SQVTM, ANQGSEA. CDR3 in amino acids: CSVEDRVPGNTIYF. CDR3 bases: TGCAGCGTTGAAGACAGGGTCCCCGGAAACACCATATATTTT. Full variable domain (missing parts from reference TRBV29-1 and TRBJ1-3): SAVISQKPSRDICQRGTSLTIQCQVDSQVTMMFWYRQQPGQSLTLIATANQGSEATYESGFVIDKFPISRPNLTFSTLTVSNMSPEDSSIYLCSVEDRVPGNTIYFGEGSWLTVV.

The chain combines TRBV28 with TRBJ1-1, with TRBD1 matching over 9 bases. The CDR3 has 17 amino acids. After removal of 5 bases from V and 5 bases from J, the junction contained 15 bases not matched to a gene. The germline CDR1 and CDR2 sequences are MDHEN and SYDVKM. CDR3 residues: CASSPPGTGSGDTEAFF. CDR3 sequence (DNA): TGTGCCAGCAGTCCCCCCGGGACAGGGTCTGGAGATACTGAAGCTTTCTTT. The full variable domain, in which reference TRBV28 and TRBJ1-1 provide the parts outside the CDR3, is DVKVTQSSRYLVKRTGEKVFLECVQDMDHENMFWYRQDPGLGLRLIYFSYDVKMKEKGDIPEGYSVSREKKERFSLILESASTNQTSMYLCASSPPGTGSGDTEAFFGQGTRLTVV.

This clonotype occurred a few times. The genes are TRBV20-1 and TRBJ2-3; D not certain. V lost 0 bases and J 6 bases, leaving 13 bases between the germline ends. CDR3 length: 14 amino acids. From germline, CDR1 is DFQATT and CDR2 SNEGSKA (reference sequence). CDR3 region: CSARDPAPADTQYF. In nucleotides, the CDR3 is TGCAGTGCTAGAGATCCCGCGCCCGCGGATACGCAGTATTTT.

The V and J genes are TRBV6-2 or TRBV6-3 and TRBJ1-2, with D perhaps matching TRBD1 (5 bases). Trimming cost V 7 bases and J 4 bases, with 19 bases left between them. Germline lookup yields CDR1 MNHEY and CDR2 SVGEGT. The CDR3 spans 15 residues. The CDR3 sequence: CASTGTGYGAYGYTF. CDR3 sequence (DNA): TGTGCCAGCACCGGGACGGGGTATGGAGCCTATGGCTACACCTTC.

The CDR3 region has the DNA TGTGCCAGCAGCCAAGATACGGGGGGGAGCCAGACCCAGTACTTC. Amino acid sequence: CASSQDTGGSQTQYF. The chain uses TRBV4-2 and TRBJ2-5, with 8 nucleotides matching TRBD2. Unmatched junction bases numbered 6, after V lost 0 bases and J lost 6 bases. The CDR3 spans 15 residues. Germline V gives CDR1 LGHNA, CDR2 YNFKEQ.

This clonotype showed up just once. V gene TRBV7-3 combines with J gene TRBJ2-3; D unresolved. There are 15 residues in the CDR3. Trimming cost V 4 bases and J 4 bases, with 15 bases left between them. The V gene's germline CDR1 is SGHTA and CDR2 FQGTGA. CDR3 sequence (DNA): TGTGCCAGCAGCTCCAGGTCCGGGCCAGCAGATACGCAGTATTTT. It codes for CASSSRSGPADTQYF.

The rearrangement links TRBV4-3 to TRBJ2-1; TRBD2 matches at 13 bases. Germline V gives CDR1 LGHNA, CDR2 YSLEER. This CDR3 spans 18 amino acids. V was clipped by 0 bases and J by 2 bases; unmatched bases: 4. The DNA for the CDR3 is TGCGCCAGCAGCCAAGAGGGACTAGCGGGACGGGCCTACAATGAGCAGTTCTTC. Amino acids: CASSQEGLAGRAYNEQFF.

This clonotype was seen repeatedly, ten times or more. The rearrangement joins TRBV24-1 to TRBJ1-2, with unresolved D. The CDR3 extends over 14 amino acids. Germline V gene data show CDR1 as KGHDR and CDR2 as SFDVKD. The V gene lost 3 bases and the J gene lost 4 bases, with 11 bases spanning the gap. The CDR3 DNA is TGTGCCACCAGTGATCCGTGGCGCAGCTATGGCTACACCTTC. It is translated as CATSDPWRSYGYTF.

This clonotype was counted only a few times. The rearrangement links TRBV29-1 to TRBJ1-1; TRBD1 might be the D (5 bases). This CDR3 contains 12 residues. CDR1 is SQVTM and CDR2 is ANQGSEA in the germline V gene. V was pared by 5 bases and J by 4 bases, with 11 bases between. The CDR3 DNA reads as TGCAGCGTTAAAGGGGAGGGCACTGAAGCTTTCTTT. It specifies CSVKGEGTEAFF.

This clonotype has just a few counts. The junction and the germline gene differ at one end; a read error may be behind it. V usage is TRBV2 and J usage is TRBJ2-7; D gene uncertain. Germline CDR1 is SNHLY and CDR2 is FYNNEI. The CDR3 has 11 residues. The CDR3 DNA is TGTGCCAGCAGTTCTTCCGCCGCTTTAGTCTTC. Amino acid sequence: CASSSSAALVF.

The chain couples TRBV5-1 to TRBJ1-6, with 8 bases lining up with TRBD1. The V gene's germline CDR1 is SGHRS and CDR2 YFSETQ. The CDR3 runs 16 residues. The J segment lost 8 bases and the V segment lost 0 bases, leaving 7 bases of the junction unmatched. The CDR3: CASSLAIGQGHSPLHF. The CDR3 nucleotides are TGCGCCAGCAGCTTGGCCATCGGACAGGGACATTCACCCCTCCACTTT.

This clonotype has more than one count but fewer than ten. The CDR3 DNA is TGCAGTGCTAGGTCAGCGGGAGGGCCCAACGGGGAGCTGTTTTTT. Translating gives CSARSAGGPNGELFF. The chain joins TRBV20-1 to TRBJ2-2; 10 bases match TRBD2. The junction had 8 bases not matched to a gene; V was cut back by 3 bases and J by 7 bases. The germline V gene has CDR1 DFQATT and CDR2 SNEGSKA (reference sequence). This CDR3 is built from 15 residues.

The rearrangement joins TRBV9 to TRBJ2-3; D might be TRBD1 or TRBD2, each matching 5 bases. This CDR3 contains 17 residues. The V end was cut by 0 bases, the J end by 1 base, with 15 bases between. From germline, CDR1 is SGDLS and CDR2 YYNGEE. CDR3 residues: CASSVAEGRLGTDTQYF. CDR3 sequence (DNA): TGTGCCAGCAGCGTAGCTGAGGGGCGTTTGGGCACAGATACGCAGTATTTT.

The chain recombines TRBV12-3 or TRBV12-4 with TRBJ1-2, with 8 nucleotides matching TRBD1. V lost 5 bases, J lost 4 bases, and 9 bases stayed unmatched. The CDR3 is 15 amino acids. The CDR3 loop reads CASSLYRGDGYGYTF. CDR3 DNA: TGTGCCAGCAGTCTTTACAGGGGGGATGGCTATGGCTACACCTTC.

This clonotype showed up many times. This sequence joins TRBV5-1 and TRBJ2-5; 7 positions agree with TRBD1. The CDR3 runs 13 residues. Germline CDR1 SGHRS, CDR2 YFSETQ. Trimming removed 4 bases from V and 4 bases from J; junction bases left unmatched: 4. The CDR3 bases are TGCGCCAGCAGCCCCAGACAGGGAGAGACCCAGTACTTC. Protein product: CASSPRQGETQYF.

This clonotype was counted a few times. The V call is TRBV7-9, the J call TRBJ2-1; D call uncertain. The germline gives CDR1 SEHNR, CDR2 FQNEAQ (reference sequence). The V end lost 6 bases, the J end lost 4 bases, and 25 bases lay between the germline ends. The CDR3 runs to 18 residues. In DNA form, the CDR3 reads TGTGCCAGCAGTTCGGATCGTGTTTCGGACCATGGGTACAATGAGCAGTTCTTC. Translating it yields CASSSDRVSDHGYNEQFF.

The CDR3, as DNA: TGTGCCAGCAGCTTAGGGGGGGGACAGGGAACAGGGAATGAGAATGAGCAGTTCTTC. Protein: CASSLGGGQGTGNENEQFF. The rearrangement uses TRBV11-3 and TRBJ2-1; 9 bases align to TRBD1. The trim removed 1 base at V and 7 bases at J, leaving 17 bases unmatched. The germline gives CDR1 SGHNT, CDR2 YENEEA. The CDR3 totals 19 residues.

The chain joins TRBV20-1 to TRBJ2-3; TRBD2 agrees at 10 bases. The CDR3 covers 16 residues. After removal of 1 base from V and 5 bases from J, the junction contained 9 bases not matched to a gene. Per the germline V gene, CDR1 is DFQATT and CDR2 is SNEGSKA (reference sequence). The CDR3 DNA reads TGCAGTGCTAGAGGGTGGACTAGCGGAGTGGTAGATACGCAGTATTTT. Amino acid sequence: CSARGWTSGVVDTQYF.